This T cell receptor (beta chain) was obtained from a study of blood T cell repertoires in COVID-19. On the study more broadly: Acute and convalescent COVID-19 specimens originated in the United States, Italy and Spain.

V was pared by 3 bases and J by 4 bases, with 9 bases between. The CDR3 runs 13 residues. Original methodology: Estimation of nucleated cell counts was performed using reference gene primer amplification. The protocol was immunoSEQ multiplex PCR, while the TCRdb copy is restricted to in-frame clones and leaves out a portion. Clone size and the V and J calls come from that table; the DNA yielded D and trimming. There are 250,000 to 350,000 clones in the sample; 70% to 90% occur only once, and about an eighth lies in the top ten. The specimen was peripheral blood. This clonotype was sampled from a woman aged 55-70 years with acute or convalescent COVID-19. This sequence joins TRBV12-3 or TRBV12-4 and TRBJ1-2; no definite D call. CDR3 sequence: CASSFIAFYGYTF. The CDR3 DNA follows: TGTGCCAGCAGTTTCATAGCCTTCTATGGCTACACCTTC.